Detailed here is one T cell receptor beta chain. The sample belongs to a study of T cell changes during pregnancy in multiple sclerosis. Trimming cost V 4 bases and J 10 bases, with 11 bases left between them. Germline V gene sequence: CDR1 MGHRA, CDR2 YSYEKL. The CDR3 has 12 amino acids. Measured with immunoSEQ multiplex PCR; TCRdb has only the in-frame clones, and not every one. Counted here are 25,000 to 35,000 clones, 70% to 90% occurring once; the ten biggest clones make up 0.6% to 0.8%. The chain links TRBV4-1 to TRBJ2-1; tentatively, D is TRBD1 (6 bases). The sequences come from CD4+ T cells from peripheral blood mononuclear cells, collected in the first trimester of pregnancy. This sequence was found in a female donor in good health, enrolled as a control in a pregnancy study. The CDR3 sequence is CASSRRDTEQFF. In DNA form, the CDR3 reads TGCGCCAGCAGCCGCCGGGACACAGAGCAGTTCTTC.